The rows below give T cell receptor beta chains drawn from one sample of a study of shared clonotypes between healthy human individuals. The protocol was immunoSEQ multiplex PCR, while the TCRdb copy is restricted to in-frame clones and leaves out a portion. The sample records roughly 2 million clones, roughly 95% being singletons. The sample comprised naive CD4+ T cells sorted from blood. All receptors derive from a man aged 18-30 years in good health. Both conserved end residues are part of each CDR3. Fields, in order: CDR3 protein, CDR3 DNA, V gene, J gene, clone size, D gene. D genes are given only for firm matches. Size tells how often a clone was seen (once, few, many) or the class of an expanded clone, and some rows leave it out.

CSAMGDTEAFF	TGCAGTGCAATGGGGGACACTGAAGCTTTCTTT	TRBV20-1	TRBJ1-1	NA	NA
CASSTHRDREQYF	TGTGCCAGCAGTACCCACAGGGATCGGGAGCAGTACTTC	TRBV6-6	TRBJ2-7	NA	NA
CASSLKMGYQETQYF	TGTGCCAGCAGTTTAAAAATGGGTTACCAAGAGACCCAGTACTTC	TRBV27	TRBJ2-5	NA	NA
CASSEGAWDGYTF	TGTGCCAGCAGTGAAGGGGCTTGGGATGGCTACACCTTC	TRBV6-1	TRBJ1-2	NA	NA
CASRAGTGSFGEQYF	TGTGCCAGCAGAGCCGGGACAGGGTCTTTCGGCGAGCAGTACTTC	TRBV6-1	TRBJ2-7	once	TRBD1
CAWIVSHTGELFF	TGTGCCTGGATCGTGAGCCACACCGGGGAGCTGTTTTTT	TRBV30	TRBJ2-2	NA	NA
CASSRTGTALQETQYF	TGCGCCAGCAGCAGGACCGGGACAGCACTTCAAGAGACCCAGTACTTC	TRBV5-1	TRBJ2-5	NA	TRBD1
CASRPGQGTHEQYF	TGTGCCAGTCGACCCGGGCAGGGAACACACGAGCAGTACTTC	TRBV18	TRBJ2-7	NA	NA
CASSLETGRKTQYF	TGTGCCAGCAGTTTGGAGACAGGGAGAAAGACCCAGTACTTC	TRBV28	TRBJ2-5	NA	TRBD1
CAWTGGRTNEQFF	TGTGCCTGGACCGGGGGGAGGACCAATGAGCAGTTCTTC	TRBV30	TRBJ2-1	NA	TRBD2